These T cell receptor beta chains were read from a single sample in a study of blood T cell repertoires in COVID-19. Method: immunoSEQ multiplex PCR; TCRdb's copy keeps in-frame clones and lacks some. The repertoire holds fewer than 450,000 clones, with approximately 84% as singletons. The sequencing sample was made of PBMCs or T cells enriched from blood (not recorded which). These receptors originate from a woman in her thirties who had recovered from COVID-19. Each CDR3 is given with its conserved first and last residue. A D gene is named only where the DNA matches it firmly. Clone size appears in some rows only: once, few, many, or a class for an expanded clone.

cdr3_aa | cdr3_nt | j_call | clone_size | d_call | v_call
CASSANRGRTDTQYF | TGTGCCAGTAGTGCAAACAGGGGCCGCACAGATACGCAGTATTTT | TRBJ2-3 | NA | TRBD1 | TRBV19
CASIVKREGQGVFQPQHF | TGTGCCAGCATTGTGAAGAGAGAGGGACAGGGGGTTTTTCAGCCCCAGCATTTT | TRBJ1-5 | NA | TRBD1 | TRBV28
CASRWTGGTDTQYF | TGTGCCAGCAGGTGGACAGGGGGCACAGATACGCAGTATTTT | TRBJ2-3 | NA | TRBD1 | TRBV28
CASRRDRADTDTQYF | TGTGCCAGCAGGAGGGACAGGGCAGACACAGATACGCAGTATTTT | TRBJ2-3 | once | TRBD1 | TRBV2
CASSQGAHNEQFF | TGTGCCAGCAGCCAAGGGGCGCACAATGAGCAGTTCTTC | TRBJ2-1 | NA | NA | TRBV3-1/TRBV3-2
CASSFIGRGGRSYEQYF | TGTGCCAGCAGCTTTATCGGACGCGGGGGCCGAAGCTACGAGCAGTACTTC | TRBJ2-7 | NA | NA | TRBV7-2
CASSSGQGASYGYTF | TGTGCCAGCAGTTCGGGACAGGGGGCTTCCTATGGCTACACCTTC | TRBJ1-2 | NA | TRBD1 | TRBV28
CASSPGQGSSEQYF | TGTGCCAGCAGCCCCGGGCAGGGATCCAGCGAGCAGTACTTC | TRBJ2-7 | NA | NA | TRBV3-1/TRBV3-2
CASSFRQGTAYEQYF | TGTGCCAGCAGCTTTCGACAGGGGACTGCCTACGAGCAGTACTTC | TRBJ2-7 | many | TRBD1 | TRBV7-9
CASSIDSGPQHF | TGTGCCAGTAGTATAGATAGTGGGCCCCAGCATTTT | TRBJ1-5 | NA | NA | TRBV19
CASSPDRSENTQYF | TGTGCCAGCAGCCCCGACAGATCTGAGAATACGCAGTATTTT | TRBJ2-3 | NA | NA | TRBV7-2
CASSSNRGDTSYGYTF | TGTGCCAGCTCATCAAACAGGGGAGACACGTCCTATGGCTACACCTTC | TRBJ1-2 | few | TRBD1 | TRBV18
CASSPGDSFYEQYF | TGTGCCAGCAGCCCTGGGGACAGTTTCTACGAGCAGTACTTC | TRBJ2-7 | NA | TRBD1 | TRBV3-1/TRBV3-2
CASSPAGVQPQHF | TGTGCCAGCAGTCCCGCAGGGGTCCAGCCCCAGCATTTT | TRBJ1-5 | NA | NA | TRBV2
CASSRMIGTPGTDTQYF | TGTGCCAGCAGCCGAATGATTGGGACTCCCGGCACAGATACGCAGTATTTT | TRBJ2-3 | NA | NA | TRBV7-8
CASSFPGQGANGYTF | TGTGCCAGCAGCTTTCCGGGACAGGGGGCAAATGGCTACACCTTC | TRBJ1-2 | NA | TRBD1 | TRBV3-1/TRBV3-2
CASSQENGRVTYEQYF | TGTGCCAGCAGCCAAGAAAACGGCAGGGTGACCTACGAGCAGTACTTC | TRBJ2-7 | NA | NA | TRBV4-2
CASSWGGLNTEAFF | TGTGCCAGTAGTTGGGGGGGTTTGAACACTGAAGCTTTCTTT | TRBJ1-1 | NA | NA | TRBV19
CASSIANSRELFF | TGTGCCAGTAGTATAGCCAACAGTCGCGAGCTGTTTTTT | TRBJ1-4 | NA | NA | TRBV19
CASRSFKTGERNEQFF | TGTGCCAGCAGATCATTTAAGACAGGGGAACGCAATGAGCAGTTCTTC | TRBJ2-1 | NA | TRBD1 | TRBV28
CASSVGGIGEKLFF | TGTGCCAGCAGCGTGGGGGGAATCGGTGAAAAACTGTTTTTT | TRBJ1-4 | NA | NA | TRBV7-9
CASGGGSNQPQHF | TGTGCCAGCGGGGGGGGAAGCAATCAGCCCCAGCATTTT | TRBJ1-5 | NA | NA | TRBV19
CASRRRDSAIDSYNEQFF | TGTGCCAGTAGGAGAAGGGACAGTGCGATTGACTCCTACAATGAGCAGTTCTTC | TRBJ2-1 | once | TRBD1 | TRBV19
CASSLYSPHTEAFF | TGTGCCAGCAGCTTATATAGTCCGCACACTGAAGCTTTCTTT | TRBJ1-1 | NA | NA | TRBV7-9
CASSLGGLSNQPQHF | TGTGCCAGCAGCCTCGGAGGGTTGAGCAATCAGCCCCAGCATTTT | TRBJ1-5 | NA | NA | TRBV7-9
CASTGGIRGDTEAFF | TGTGCCAGTACCGGGGGCATCAGGGGGGACACTGAAGCTTTCTTT | TRBJ1-1 | NA | TRBD1 | TRBV19
CASSQDKLAGLPYGYTF | TGTGCCAGCAGCCAAGATAAGTTGGCAGGCCTCCCCTATGGCTACACCTTC | TRBJ1-2 | NA | NA | TRBV14
CASSLQGQVNEKLFF | TGCGCCAGCAGCTTGCAGGGACAGGTGAATGAAAAACTGTTTTTT | TRBJ1-4 | NA | TRBD1 | TRBV5-1
CASSLSPGAGNTIYF | TGTGCCAGCAGCTTATCCCCCGGGGCTGGAAACACCATATATTTT | TRBJ1-3 | once | NA | TRBV7-6
CASSGTDSGYDYGYTF | TGTGCCAGCAGTGGGACAGATTCCGGTTACGACTATGGCTACACCTTC | TRBJ1-2 | NA | NA | TRBV6-1
CAWRDRSPLHF | TGTGCCTGGAGGGACAGATCACCCCTCCACTTT | TRBJ1-6 | NA | NA | TRBV30
CASSPAVRETQYF | TGTGCCAGCTCACCGGCCGTGCGGGAGACCCAGTACTTC | TRBJ2-5 | once | NA | TRBV18
CASTQGYSNQPQHF | TGTGCCAGTACCCAGGGGTATAGCAATCAGCCCCAGCATTTT | TRBJ1-5 | NA | NA | TRBV19
CASSEIGTTYEQYF | TGCGCCAGCAGTGAGATCGGGACAACCTACGAGCAGTACTTC | TRBJ2-7 | NA | NA | TRBV10-1
CASSRDRAQETQYF | TGCGCCAGCAGCAGGGACAGGGCCCAAGAGACCCAGTACTTC | TRBJ2-5 | NA | TRBD1 | TRBV5-1
CASRQDRGRNTEAFF | TGTGCCAGCAGACAGGACAGGGGAAGGAACACTGAAGCTTTCTTT | TRBJ1-1 | NA | TRBD1 | TRBV6-5
CSASPGAGGRGNTEAFF | TGCAGTGCTAGTCCCGGGGCTGGGGGCAGGGGGAACACTGAAGCTTTCTTT | TRBJ1-1 | NA | NA | TRBV20-1
CASTDRTDSYEQYF | TGTGCCAGTACCGACAGGACAGACTCCTACGAGCAGTACTTC | TRBJ2-7 | NA | NA | TRBV19
CASSLAINTQETQYF | TGTGCCAGCAGCTTAGCTATCAACACACAAGAGACCCAGTACTTC | TRBJ2-5 | NA | NA | TRBV7-9